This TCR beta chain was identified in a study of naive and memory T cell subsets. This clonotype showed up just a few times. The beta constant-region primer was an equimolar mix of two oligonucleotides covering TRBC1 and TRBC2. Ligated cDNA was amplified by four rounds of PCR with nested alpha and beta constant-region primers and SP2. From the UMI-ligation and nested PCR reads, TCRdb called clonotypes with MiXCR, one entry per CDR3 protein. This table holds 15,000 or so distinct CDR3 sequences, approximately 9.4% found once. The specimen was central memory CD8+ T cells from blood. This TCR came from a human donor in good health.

CDR3: CATEGTGTRTGELFF. The CDR3 bases are TGTGCCACCGAAGGTACCGGGACACGCACCGGGGAGCTGTTTTTT. J is TRBJ2-2 and V is TRBV24-1, with D possibly being TRBD1 (6 bases). The germline gives CDR1 KGHDR, CDR2 SFDVKD. V was cut by 9 bases and J by 4 bases, with 17 bases left in between. The CDR3 spans 15 residues.